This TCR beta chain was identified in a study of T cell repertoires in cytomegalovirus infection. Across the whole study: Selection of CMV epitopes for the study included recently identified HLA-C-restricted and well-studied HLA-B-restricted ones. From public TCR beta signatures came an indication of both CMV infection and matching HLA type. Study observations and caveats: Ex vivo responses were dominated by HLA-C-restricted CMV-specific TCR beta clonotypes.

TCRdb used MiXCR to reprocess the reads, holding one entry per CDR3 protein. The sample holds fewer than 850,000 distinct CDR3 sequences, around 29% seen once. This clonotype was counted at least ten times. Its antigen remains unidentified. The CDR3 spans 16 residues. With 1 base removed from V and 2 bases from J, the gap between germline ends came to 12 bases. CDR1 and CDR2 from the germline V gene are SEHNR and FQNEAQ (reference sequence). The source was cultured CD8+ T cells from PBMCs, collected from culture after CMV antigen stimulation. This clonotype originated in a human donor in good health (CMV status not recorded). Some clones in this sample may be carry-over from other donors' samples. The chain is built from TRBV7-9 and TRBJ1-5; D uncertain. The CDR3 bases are TGTGCCAGCAGCTTAGTTGAGGGATCGGGCAATCAGCCCCAGCATTTT. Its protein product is CASSLVEGSGNQPQHF.